The 32 T cell receptor beta chains given below trace back to one sample, sequenced in a study of cytomegalovirus exposure and HLA in healthy donors. PCR used 60 Vbeta primers and 13 Jbeta primers. The assay was immunoSEQ multiplex PCR, and TCRdb's table has in-frame clones only and misses some. The sample totals about 200,000 clones. Sequences were obtained from PBMCs. The source is a boy under 18 in good health and CMV-seronegative.

J is TRBJ1-5 and V is TRBV30, with 7 bases identical to TRBD1. This CDR3 is built from 15 residues. Trimming at V came to 1 base and at J to 1 base, leaving 4 bases not matched to a gene. CDR1 GTSNPN and CDR2 SVGIG come from the germline V gene (reference sequence). CDR3 sequence reads: CAWSAGTASNQPQHF. CDR3 nucleotide sequence: TGTGCCTGGAGTGCCGGGACAGCCAGCAATCAGCCCCAGCATTTT.

The chain links TRBV4-2 to TRBJ1-2; 7 positions match TRBD1. V shed 2 bases, J shed 7 bases, and the junction held 13 bases outside the gene matches. Germline V gene sequence: CDR1 LGHNA, CDR2 YNFKEQ. The CDR3 has 16 amino acids. The CDR3 protein is CASSQSLSSRGVGYTF. The CDR3 region has the DNA TGTGCCAGCAGCCAATCCCTTTCGTCCAGGGGGGTTGGCTACACCTTC.

The rearrangement joins TRBV30 to TRBJ2-7; D is unclear. The CDR3 covers 11 residues. The germline gives CDR1 GTSNPN, CDR2 SVGIG (reference sequence). Trimming pared 1 base from V and 3 bases from J, leaving 4 bases between. The CDR3 loop reads CAWSAGYEQYF. Written as DNA, the CDR3 is TGTGCCTGGAGTGCGGGCTACGAGCAGTACTTC.

CDR3 nucleotide sequence: TGCGCCAGCAGCCAAGACCGGATGACAGGGGGAAAAGTTGAAGCTTTCTTT. This gives the protein CASSQDRMTGGKVEAFF. This rearrangement joins TRBV4-3 to TRBJ1-1; 9 bases agree with TRBD1. The CDR3 runs 17 residues. After removal of 0 bases from V and 7 bases from J, the junction contained 12 bases not matched to a gene. Germline V lookup: CDR1 LGHNA, CDR2 YSLEER.

CDR3 nucleotide sequence: TGTGCCAGCAGTGGGAGGACCGGTCTAGGAGAGACCCAGTACTTC. As protein: CASSGRTGLGETQYF. The chain recombines TRBV2 with TRBJ2-5; D may be TRBD2 (5 bases). The CDR3 spans 15 residues. Deletions cut 4 bases from V and 4 bases from J, with 16 bases between. CDR1 and CDR2 from the germline V gene are SNHLY and FYNNEI.

V is TRBV5-6 and J is TRBJ1-2; 7 bases line up with TRBD1. The CDR3 consists of 17 residues. Per the germline V gene, CDR1 is SGHDT and CDR2 is YYEEEE. V lost 1 base, J lost 4 bases, and 13 bases stayed unmatched. DNA of the CDR3: TGTGCCAGCAGCTTGTCTGGGGACAGACCTCGACCCTATGGCTACACCTTC. Translating it yields CASSLSGDRPRPYGYTF.

The chain uses TRBV18 and TRBJ1-3; the match to TRBD1 covers 9 bases. The CDR3 has 16 residues. Germline V CDR1 and CDR2: KGHSH, LQKENI. V trimming: 3 bases; J trimming: 3 bases; junction bases outside the gene matches: 6. CDR3 in DNA: TGTGCCAGCTCACCTTCTCGACAGGGGGGTGGAAACACCATATATTTT. This gives the protein CASSPSRQGGGNTIYF. Drawing the rest from reference TRBV18 and TRBJ1-3, the complete variable domain is NAGVMQNPRHLVRRRGQEARLRCSPMKGHSHVYWYRQLPEEGLKFMVYLQKENIIDESGMPKERFSAEFPKEGPSILRIQQVVRGDSAAYFCASSPSRQGGGNTIYFGEGSWLTVV.

This rearrangement joins TRBV11-3 to TRBJ2-3; 7 positions agree with TRBD1. V was clipped by 3 bases and J by 3 bases; unmatched bases: 3. The CDR3 length is 14 residues. From germline, CDR1 is SGHNT and CDR2 YENEEA. This chain's CDR3 is CASSFDRDTDTQYF. The CDR3 DNA is TGTGCCAGCAGCTTCGACAGGGATACAGATACGCAGTATTTT.

The genes are TRBV28 and TRBJ2-7; the D gene is possibly TRBD1 (5 bases). The CDR3 is made up of 16 amino acids. The germline V gene encodes CDR1 MDHEN and CDR2 SYDVKM. Trimming pared 1 base from V and 3 bases from J, leaving 16 bases between. The DNA for the CDR3 is TGTGCCAGCAGTTTATACCCCGGACACAGTTTCTACGAGCAGTACTTC. Translated: CASSLYPGHSFYEQYF.

The chain recombines TRBV7-9 with TRBJ2-7; TRBD2 matches 7 bases. Losses at the gene ends were 2 bases for V and 6 bases for J; bases not matched to a gene: 10. Germline values: CDR1 SEHNR, CDR2 FQNEAQ (reference sequence). The CDR3 runs to 15 residues. The CDR3 DNA sequence: TGTGCCAGCAGCTTACCCGAGGGAGGGTTGGGCGAGCAGTACTTC. Amino acids: CASSLPEGGLGEQYF.

CDR3 protein: CASSLTPAGYEQYF. The CDR3 DNA reads TGTGCCAGCAGTTTAACCCCAGCGGGCTACGAGCAGTACTTC. The V call is TRBV28, the J call TRBJ2-7, with D maybe TRBD2 (6 bases). This CDR3 comprises 14 residues. Deletions cut 2 bases from V and 3 bases from J, with 11 bases between. CDR1 is MDHEN, CDR2 SYDVKM, per germline.

CDR3 DNA sequence: TGCGCCAGCAGCCAAAATTCGGGGAAATCTAACTATGGCTACACCTTC. It translates to CASSQNSGKSNYGYTF. This chain links TRBV4-1 with TRBJ1-2, with D uncertain. V was pared by 2 bases and J by 0 bases, with 13 bases between. CDR1 is MGHRA, CDR2 YSYEKL, per germline. This CDR3 has 16 amino acids.

This sequence joins TRBV7-6 and TRBJ2-7; D uncertain. From germline, CDR1 is SGHVS and CDR2 FNYEAQ. This CDR3 spans 13 amino acids. The V end lost 6 bases, the J end lost 5 bases, and 14 bases lay between the germline ends. CDR3 residues: CASRRGAFDEQYF. The DNA of the CDR3 is TGTGCCAGCAGAAGAGGCGCGTTCGACGAGCAGTACTTC.

This chain uses TRBV6-5 with TRBJ2-7; no clear D. The germline CDR1 and CDR2 sequences are MNHEY and SVGAGI. CDR3 length equals 14 residues. Trimming removed 0 bases from V and 3 bases from J, with 9 bases in between. The CDR3 region is CASSYSGPHYEQYF. The CDR3 nucleotides read TGTGCCAGCAGTTACTCGGGCCCTCACTACGAGCAGTACTTC.

This chain links TRBV19 with TRBJ2-1, with a tentative D call TRBD1 (6 bases). The CDR3 sequence is 13 residues long. With 5 bases removed from V and 7 bases from J, the gap between germline ends came to 12 bases. Germline values: CDR1 LNHDA, CDR2 SQIVND (reference sequence). CDR3 DNA sequence: TGTGCCAGTAGTCCACTGAGGGGGAATGAGCAGTTCTTC. Amino acids: CASSPLRGNEQFF.

V and J are TRBV9 and TRBJ2-2; unclear D gene. CDR3 size: 14 residues. CDR1 is SGDLS, CDR2 YYNGEE, per germline. The V gene lost 1 base and the J gene lost 4 bases, with 8 bases spanning the gap. Written as DNA, the CDR3 is TGTGCCAGCAGCGTATCCCGAGGCACCGGGGAGCTGTTTTTT. Its translation: CASSVSRGTGELFF.

The chain joins TRBV30 to TRBJ1-6; D not resolved. The V end lost 3 bases, the J end lost 8 bases, and 8 bases lay between the germline ends. The CDR3 is made up of 12 amino acids. Germline lookup yields CDR1 GTSNPN and CDR2 SVGIG (reference sequence). The CDR3 loop is CAWRAGDSPLHF. CDR3 coding DNA: TGTGCCTGGAGGGCCGGGGATTCACCCCTCCACTTT.

This chain uses TRBV2 with TRBJ2-1, with a tentative D call TRBD1 (5 bases). Trimming left V 5 bases short and J 9 bases short, with 14 bases between. CDR1 is SNHLY, CDR2 FYNNEI, per germline. CDR3 length: 13 residues. CDR3 in DNA: TGTGCCAGCAGTAACTCAGGGCACATTGAGCAGTTCTTC. Translated: CASSNSGHIEQFF.

J is TRBJ1-4 and V is TRBV19; no clear D gene. Germline CDR1 is LNHDA and CDR2 is SQIVND (reference sequence). The CDR3 is 14 amino acids. V was pared by 6 bases and J by 7 bases, with 15 bases between. The CDR3 region is CASSTGSPSEKLFF. The CDR3 DNA is TGTGCCAGTAGCACCGGCAGTCCTAGTGAAAAACTGTTTTTT.

V usage is TRBV7-3 and J usage is TRBJ2-1; TRBD1 matches at 9 bases. Per the germline V gene, CDR1 is SGHTA and CDR2 is FQGTGA. This CDR3 contains 15 residues. Trimming took 5 bases from V and 9 from J; bases not matched to a gene: 11. DNA of the CDR3: TGTGCCAGCAGCCAATTACAGGGGGCTCGGGGTGAGCAGTTCTTC. It encodes CASSQLQGARGEQFF.

In the case of this clone: Relative to the germline gene, one junction end is altered; a read error may explain this. V is TRBV28 and J is TRBJ2-7, with a possible D match to TRBD1 (6 bases). The CDR3 contains 15 residues. Per the germline V gene, CDR1 is MDHEN and CDR2 is SYDVKM. CDR3 region: CASSFGRTAIYGQYF. The CDR3, as DNA: TGTGCCAGCAGTTTTGGGCGGACAGCCATATACGGGCAGTACTTC.

The rearrangement joins TRBV27 to TRBJ1-4; 8 bases fit TRBD1. V trimming: 0 bases; J trimming: 8 bases; junction bases outside the gene matches: 8. In germline, CDR1 is MNHEY, CDR2 SMNVEV (reference sequence). This CDR3 comprises 16 residues. The chain's CDR3 is CASSLSSPGGSEKLFF. In DNA, the CDR3 is TGTGCCAGCAGTTTATCGAGTCCAGGGGGCTCGGAAAAACTGTTTTTT.

The chain carries TRBV7-9 and TRBJ2-7; no firm D call. The CDR3 covers 12 residues. Germline assignment: CDR1 SEHNR and CDR2 FQNEAQ (reference sequence). The V end was cut by 2 bases, the J end by 4 bases, with 6 bases between. The CDR3 sequence is CASSLFEYEQYF. CDR3 DNA: TGTGCCAGCAGCTTATTCGAGTACGAGCAGTACTTC.

The chain couples TRBV7-2 to TRBJ2-1; D is possibly TRBD2 (6 bases). Per germline, CDR1 SGHTA and CDR2 FQGNSA. The V end lost 7 bases, the J end lost 2 bases, and 18 bases lay between the germline ends. The CDR3 runs to 16 residues. The chain's CDR3 is CASTQKGTGPYNEQFF. CDR3 in DNA: TGTGCCAGCACCCAAAAAGGGACTGGACCCTACAATGAGCAGTTCTTC. Using reference TRBV7-2 and TRBJ2-1 for the parts outside the CDR3, the full variable domain is GAGVSQSPSNKVTEKGKDVELRCDPISGHTALYWYRQSLGQGLEFLIYFQGNSAPDKSGLPSDRFSAERTGGSVSTLTIQRTQQEDSAVYLCASTQKGTGPYNEQFFGPGTRLTVL.

This rearrangement joins TRBV7-8 to TRBJ1-4; 7 nucleotides match TRBD1. CDR1 SGHVS and CDR2 FQNEAQ come from the germline V gene. The J segment lost 5 bases and the V segment lost 1 base, leaving 4 bases of the junction unmatched. This CDR3 has 15 residues. CDR3 amino acids: CASSLEGQKNEKLFF. In nucleotides, the CDR3 is TGTGCCAGCAGCTTAGAGGGACAGAAAAATGAAAAACTGTTTTTT.

This sequence joins TRBV4-1 and TRBJ2-7, with D possibly matching TRBD1 (6 bases). The length of the CDR3 is 15 residues. In germline, CDR1 is MGHRA, CDR2 YSYEKL. Deletions cut 1 base from V and 1 base from J, with 11 bases between. This CDR3 is CASSQAHGQSYEQYF. The CDR3 DNA is TGCGCCAGCAGCCAAGCACACGGACAGTCCTACGAGCAGTACTTC.

As DNA, the CDR3 is TGTGCCAGCAGCTTAGCACAGGGCACAGATACGCAGTATTTT. Its protein is CASSLAQGTDTQYF. This sequence joins TRBV7-9 and TRBJ2-3; a weak D match, TRBD1 (5 bases). Trimming removed 0 bases from V and 1 base from J, with 5 bases in between. The CDR3 extends over 14 amino acids. Germline V gene lookup returns CDR1 SEHNR and CDR2 FQNEAQ (reference sequence).

This sequence joins TRBV30 and TRBJ1-5; maybe TRBD1 (6 bases). The germline CDR1 and CDR2 sequences are GTSNPN and SVGIG (reference sequence). This CDR3 is 15 amino acids long. Trimming took 0 bases from V and 4 from J, leaving 13 bases between them. DNA of the CDR3: TGTGCCTGGAGTGTAGGGGGGGCTCGTAATCAGCCCCAGCATTTT. Translating it yields CAWSVGGARNQPQHF.

The chain uses TRBV11-2 and TRBJ1-5; D ambiguous. CDR3 size: 13 residues. V lost 5 bases, J lost 4 bases, and 9 bases lay in between. From germline, CDR1 is SGHAT and CDR2 FQNNGV. The CDR3: CASSPDTNQPQHF. CDR3 DNA: TGTGCCAGCAGCCCCGACACAAATCAGCCCCAGCATTTT.

This chain connects TRBV2 to TRBJ1-1, with unresolved D. CDR1 is SNHLY and CDR2 is FYNNEI in the germline V gene. V lost 1 base to trimming and J lost 4 bases, with 10 bases between them. The CDR3 sequence is 14 residues long. CDR3 in DNA: TGTGCCAGCAGTGAAGTAGCTTTGGCCACTGAAGCTTTCTTT. Amino acids: CASSEVALATEAFF. The full variable domain, with the rest looked up from reference TRBV2 and TRBJ1-1, is EPEVTQTPSHQVTQMGQEVILRCVPISNHLYFYWYRQILGQKVEFLVSFYNNEISEKSEIFDDQFSVERPDGSNFTLKIRSTKLEDSAMYFCASSEVALATEAFFGQGTRLTVV.

The rearrangement uses TRBV7-2 and TRBJ2-2, with 8 positions matching TRBD1. CDR3 length: 17 amino acids. From germline, CDR1 is SGHTA and CDR2 FQGNSA. V was pared by 5 bases and J by 4 bases, with 12 bases of the junction left unmatched. The CDR3 here is CASSHPRDRPSTGELFF. DNA of the CDR3: TGTGCCAGCAGCCATCCCCGGGACAGGCCAAGCACCGGGGAGCTGTTTTTT. The whole variable domain, filled in from reference TRBV7-2 and TRBJ2-2, reads GAGVSQSPSNKVTEKGKDVELRCDPISGHTALYWYRQSLGQGLEFLIYFQGNSAPDKSGLPSDRFSAERTGGSVSTLTIQRTQQEDSAVYLCASSHPRDRPSTGELFFGEGSRLTVL.

This sequence joins TRBV9 and TRBJ1-1; 11 nucleotides match TRBD1. Trimming removed 0 bases from V and 3 bases from J; junction bases left unmatched: 4. The germline gives CDR1 SGDLS, CDR2 YYNGEE. This CDR3 has 16 residues. The CDR3 sequence is CASSVVRTGGYTEAFF. The CDR3 region has the DNA TGTGCCAGCAGCGTAGTTCGGACAGGGGGCTACACTGAAGCTTTCTTT.